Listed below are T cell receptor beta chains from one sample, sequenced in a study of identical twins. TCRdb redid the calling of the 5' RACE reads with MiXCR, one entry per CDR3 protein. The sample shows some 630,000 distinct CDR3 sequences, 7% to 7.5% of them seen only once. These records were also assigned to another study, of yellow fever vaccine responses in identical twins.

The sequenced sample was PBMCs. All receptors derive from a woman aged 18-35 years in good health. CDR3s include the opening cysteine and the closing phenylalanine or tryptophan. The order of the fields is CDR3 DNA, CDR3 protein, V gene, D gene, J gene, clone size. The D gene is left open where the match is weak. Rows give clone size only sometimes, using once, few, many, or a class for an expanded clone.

CDR3nt: TGTGCCAGCGATATCGGATCTAGCGGGGCAGATACGCAGTATTTT; CDR3aa: CASDIGSSGADTQYF; v_gene: TRBV12-3/TRBV12-4; d_gene: TRBD2; j_gene: TRBJ2-3; abundance: few
CDR3nt: TGCGCCAGCAGCCGACAGGGTGGAGACAATCAGCCCCAGCATTTT; CDR3aa: CASSRQGGDNQPQHF; v_gene: TRBV5-1; d_gene: TRBD1; j_gene: TRBJ1-5; abundance: many
CDR3nt: TGTGCCAGCAGTGAATGGAGGTCAAGATACAATGAGCAGTTCTTC; CDR3aa: CASSEWRSRYNEQFF; v_gene: TRBV6-1; d_gene: NA; j_gene: TRBJ2-1; abundance: few
CDR3nt: TGTGCCAGCAGCTTCGGGGTGGACCTCTACGAGCAGTACTTC; CDR3aa: CASSFGVDLYEQYF; v_gene: TRBV13; d_gene: NA; j_gene: TRBJ2-7; abundance: few
CDR3nt: TGTGCCAGCAGCGTAGAGGGGGAGACCCAGTACTTC; CDR3aa: CASSVEGETQYF; v_gene: TRBV9; d_gene: NA; j_gene: TRBJ2-5; abundance: many
CDR3nt: TGTGCCACCAGTGCACAGGGGATCGGTGAGCAGTTCTTC; CDR3aa: CATSAQGIGEQFF; v_gene: TRBV24-1; d_gene: TRBD1; j_gene: TRBJ2-1; abundance: few
CDR3nt: TGTGCCAGCAGTGACACGGCGGGGGGCTACACCTTC; CDR3aa: CASSDTAGGYTF; v_gene: TRBV6-4; d_gene: NA; j_gene: TRBJ1-2; abundance: many
CDR3nt: TGTGCCAGCAGCCCTGGGACAGGGAAGAGGAACACTGAAGCTTTCTTT; CDR3aa: CASSPGTGKRNTEAFF; v_gene: TRBV6-1; d_gene: TRBD1; j_gene: TRBJ1-1; abundance: few
CDR3nt: TGCGCCAGCAGCTTGGACGGACAGGATACCGGGGAGCTGTTTTTT; CDR3aa: CASSLDGQDTGELFF; v_gene: TRBV5-1; d_gene: TRBD1; j_gene: TRBJ2-2; abundance: few
CDR3nt: TGTGCCAGCAGTTACGGCCGGACAGCTAACTATGGCTACACCTTC; CDR3aa: CASSYGRTANYGYTF; v_gene: TRBV6-5; d_gene: NA; j_gene: TRBJ1-2; abundance: NA
CDR3nt: TGCAGTGCTAGAGATTGGCTAGCGTTCAGCACAGATACGCAGTATTTT; CDR3aa: CSARDWLAFSTDTQYF; v_gene: TRBV20-1; d_gene: NA; j_gene: TRBJ2-3; abundance: few
CDR3nt: TGTGCCAGCAGCTTACCCTCGGGACAGACCTATGGCTACACCTTC; CDR3aa: CASSLPSGQTYGYTF; v_gene: TRBV7-9; d_gene: TRBD1; j_gene: TRBJ1-2; abundance: many
CDR3nt: TGCAGTGCGCTCGACGGTTCTTCCTATAATTCACCCCTCCACTTT; CDR3aa: CSALDGSSYNSPLHF; v_gene: TRBV20-1; d_gene: NA; j_gene: TRBJ1-6; abundance: few
CDR3nt: TGTGCCAGCAGTTTAATCGGGGTGACGGGAGTCGTAGAGCAGTTCTTC; CDR3aa: CASSLIGVTGVVEQFF; v_gene: TRBV28; d_gene: NA; j_gene: TRBJ2-1; abundance: few
CDR3nt: TGCGCCAGCGGGGACTACTCCTACGAGCAGTACTTC; CDR3aa: CASGDYSYEQYF; v_gene: TRBV4-1; d_gene: TRBD2; j_gene: TRBJ2-7; abundance: many
CDR3nt: TGCGCCAGCAGCTTGGAGGGCCTGGGCGGAACGAACACCGGGGAGCTGTTTTTT; CDR3aa: CASSLEGLGGTNTGELFF; v_gene: TRBV5-1; d_gene: NA; j_gene: TRBJ2-2; abundance: few
CDR3nt: TGTGCCAGCAGTTTAGCACTAGCGGGAGTAGCCCACAATGAGCAGTTCTTC; CDR3aa: CASSLALAGVAHNEQFF; v_gene: TRBV12-3/TRBV12-4; d_gene: TRBD2; j_gene: TRBJ2-1; abundance: few
CDR3nt: TGCGCCAGCAGCCATAAACCGACTAGCGCGGTGACAGATACGCAGTATTTT; CDR3aa: CASSHKPTSAVTDTQYF; v_gene: TRBV4-1; d_gene: TRBD2; j_gene: TRBJ2-3; abundance: NA
CDR3nt: TGCGCCAGCAGCCAGCCGGGACAGGGAGGCTACGAGCAGTACTTC; CDR3aa: CASSQPGQGGYEQYF; v_gene: TRBV4-1; d_gene: TRBD1; j_gene: TRBJ2-7; abundance: few
CDR3nt: TGCAGCGTTGGAGGCGGGAGTATTTACGAGCAGTACTTC; CDR3aa: CSVGGGSIYEQYF; v_gene: TRBV29-1; d_gene: TRBD2; j_gene: TRBJ2-7; abundance: few
CDR3nt: TGCGCCAGCAGCTTGGGTTCCGCGACCCGGGAAGAGCAGTTCTTC; CDR3aa: CASSLGSATREEQFF; v_gene: TRBV5-1; d_gene: NA; j_gene: TRBJ2-1; abundance: NA
CDR3nt: TGTGCCAGCAGCGTAGGTAGCGGGAGTTTGAATGAGCAGTTCTTC; CDR3aa: CASSVGSGSLNEQFF; v_gene: TRBV9; d_gene: TRBD2; j_gene: TRBJ2-1; abundance: many
CDR3nt: TGCGCCAGCAATCTCCGGCAGATGAGCGGGGGGACCGGGGAGCTGTTTTTT; CDR3aa: CASNLRQMSGGTGELFF; v_gene: TRBV4-1; d_gene: TRBD2; j_gene: TRBJ2-2; abundance: NA
CDR3nt: TGCAGTGCTACGGGACAGGGGGGCTCCGGGGCCAACGTCCTGACTTTC; CDR3aa: CSATGQGGSGANVLTF; v_gene: TRBV20-1; d_gene: TRBD1; j_gene: TRBJ2-6; abundance: NA
CDR3nt: TGTGCCAGCAGCCCAGGACTAGAAAGGTACAATGAGCAGTTCTTC; CDR3aa: CASSPGLERYNEQFF; v_gene: TRBV6-1; d_gene: TRBD2; j_gene: TRBJ2-1; abundance: NA
CDR3nt: TGTGCCAGCAGGGATGACACATATAGAAACTATGGCTACACCTTC; CDR3aa: CASRDDTYRNYGYTF; v_gene: TRBV2; d_gene: NA; j_gene: TRBJ1-2; abundance: many
CDR3nt: TGCAGTGCTCCCCCCGTAGCGGGGGGGCAGGCAAACATTCAGTACTTC; CDR3aa: CSAPPVAGGQANIQYF; v_gene: TRBV20-1; d_gene: TRBD2; j_gene: TRBJ2-4; abundance: few
CDR3nt: TGTGCCAGCAGAACAAGGACCGGGGAGCTGTTTTTT; CDR3aa: CASRTRTGELFF; v_gene: TRBV6-1; d_gene: NA; j_gene: TRBJ2-2; abundance: few
CDR3nt: TGCAGTGGGTGTTTCTCCCTGGAAAACATTCAGTACTTC; CDR3aa: CSGCFSLENIQYF; v_gene: TRBV20-1; d_gene: NA; j_gene: TRBJ2-4; abundance: many
CDR3nt: TGTGCCAGCAGCTGGACTAGCGGGATCAACTACAATGAGCAGTTCTTC; CDR3aa: CASSWTSGINYNEQFF; v_gene: TRBV7-6; d_gene: TRBD2; j_gene: TRBJ2-1; abundance: NA
CDR3nt: TGTGCCAGCAGATTCTCCCCCACAGATACGCAGTATTTT; CDR3aa: CASRFSPTDTQYF; v_gene: TRBV11-2; d_gene: NA; j_gene: TRBJ2-3; abundance: NA
CDR3nt: TGCGCCAGCAGCTTGGCTAGTAGTAGCGACTACGAGCAGTACTTC; CDR3aa: CASSLASSSDYEQYF; v_gene: TRBV5-1; d_gene: NA; j_gene: TRBJ2-7; abundance: many
CDR3nt: TGTGCCAGCAGCTACCGGGACAGCAACACCGGGGAGCTGTTTTTT; CDR3aa: CASSYRDSNTGELFF; v_gene: TRBV7-8; d_gene: TRBD1; j_gene: TRBJ2-2; abundance: many
CDR3nt: TGTGCCAGCAGCCCCGGGGTGATGGGCTACACTGAAGCTTTCTTT; CDR3aa: CASSPGVMGYTEAFF; v_gene: TRBV2; d_gene: NA; j_gene: TRBJ1-1; abundance: many
CDR3nt: TGCAGCGTTGTCTGGGGGACAGATACGCAGTATTTT; CDR3aa: CSVVWGTDTQYF; v_gene: TRBV29-1; d_gene: NA; j_gene: TRBJ2-3; abundance: few
CDR3nt: TGCAGTGCTAGAGATCCCGGACAGGGAGAGGAAAAACTGTTTTTT; CDR3aa: CSARDPGQGEEKLFF; v_gene: TRBV20-1; d_gene: TRBD1; j_gene: TRBJ1-4; abundance: few
CDR3nt: TGTGCCAGCAGCCAGGTAACACTAGCGGGGGGGCCCAACGAGCAGTTCTTC; CDR3aa: CASSQVTLAGGPNEQFF; v_gene: TRBV3-1; d_gene: TRBD2; j_gene: TRBJ2-1; abundance: many
CDR3nt: TGTGCCAGGTCAACAGGGTGGGGAGAGACCCAGTACTTC; CDR3aa: CARSTGWGETQYF; v_gene: TRBV6-1; d_gene: NA; j_gene: TRBJ2-5; abundance: NA
CDR3nt: TGTGCCAGCAGCCGTAGCGGGGGGGCAGATACGCAGTATTTT; CDR3aa: CASSRSGGADTQYF; v_gene: TRBV7-9; d_gene: TRBD2; j_gene: TRBJ2-3; abundance: many
CDR3nt: TGTGCCATCACTAGGACTAGCGGGGGGCCTGGGGATACGCAGTATTTT; CDR3aa: CAITRTSGGPGDTQYF; v_gene: TRBV10-3; d_gene: TRBD2; j_gene: TRBJ2-3; abundance: few
CDR3nt: TGTGCCAGCAGCTTCCGTGAGCGGACAAATGAGCAGTTCTTC; CDR3aa: CASSFRERTNEQFF; v_gene: TRBV7-8; d_gene: NA; j_gene: TRBJ2-1; abundance: many
CDR3nt: TGTGCCAGCAGTTTAAGTACGTGGGAATCCGAAGCTTTCTTT; CDR3aa: CASSLSTWESEAFF; v_gene: TRBV28; d_gene: NA; j_gene: TRBJ1-1; abundance: few
CDR3nt: TGTGCCATTGCTGAGACAGGTTCTTCCGGGGAGCTGTTTTTT; CDR3aa: CAIAETGSSGELFF; v_gene: TRBV19; d_gene: NA; j_gene: TRBJ2-2; abundance: few
CDR3nt: TGCAGCGTTTATAACCCGGGGGCTGGAAACACCATATATTTT; CDR3aa: CSVYNPGAGNTIYF; v_gene: TRBV29-1; d_gene: NA; j_gene: TRBJ1-3; abundance: NA
CDR3nt: TGCGCCAGCAGCTTGGTCCTGGCGGGGGGCAGCACAGATACGCAGTATTTT; CDR3aa: CASSLVLAGGSTDTQYF; v_gene: TRBV5-1; d_gene: TRBD2; j_gene: TRBJ2-3; abundance: NA
CDR3nt: TGTGCCAGCACCGAACAAAGCGGGAGGGCCTCGGTTGAGCAGTTCTTC; CDR3aa: CASTEQSGRASVEQFF; v_gene: TRBV2; d_gene: TRBD2; j_gene: TRBJ2-1; abundance: NA
CDR3nt: TGCAGTGCTAGAAAGTACATCAGGTACTCCTACGAGCAGTACTTC; CDR3aa: CSARKYIRYSYEQYF; v_gene: TRBV20-1; d_gene: NA; j_gene: TRBJ2-7; abundance: many
CDR3nt: TGTGCCAGCAGCGTAGGGCAGGGTAATGAGCAGTTCTTC; CDR3aa: CASSVGQGNEQFF; v_gene: TRBV9; d_gene: NA; j_gene: TRBJ2-1; abundance: few
CDR3nt: TGTGCCAGCAGTTACTCGGTTGGGGGGCACACTGAAGCTTTCTTT; CDR3aa: CASSYSVGGHTEAFF; v_gene: TRBV6-5; d_gene: NA; j_gene: TRBJ1-1; abundance: NA
CDR3nt: TGCGCCAGCAGCTCATACGAGATAGAAGAGACCCAGTACTTC; CDR3aa: CASSSYEIEETQYF; v_gene: TRBV5-1; d_gene: NA; j_gene: TRBJ2-5; abundance: NA
CDR3nt: TGTGCCAGCAGCCGATCTGGACAGGGGGCGCGGGCCGGGGAGCTGTTTTTT; CDR3aa: CASSRSGQGARAGELFF; v_gene: TRBV12-3/TRBV12-4; d_gene: TRBD1; j_gene: TRBJ2-2; abundance: few
CDR3nt: TGCGCCAGCAGCCAAGTTCCCGGTTTTAACTATGGCTACACCTTC; CDR3aa: CASSQVPGFNYGYTF; v_gene: TRBV4-1; d_gene: NA; j_gene: TRBJ1-2; abundance: many
CDR3nt: TGTGCCAGCAGCCAAGCGGAAAGCTATGGCTACACCTTC; CDR3aa: CASSQAESYGYTF; v_gene: TRBV3-1; d_gene: NA; j_gene: TRBJ1-2; abundance: many
CDR3nt: TGTGCCAGCAGCCAACGGGGCCCCCGGGAGACCCAGTACTTC; CDR3aa: CASSQRGPRETQYF; v_gene: TRBV3-1; d_gene: NA; j_gene: TRBJ2-5; abundance: few
CDR3nt: TGTGCCAGCAGCCCCGGGCGTGGTCCTTGGGCAGATACGCAGTATTTT; CDR3aa: CASSPGRGPWADTQYF; v_gene: TRBV7-2; d_gene: NA; j_gene: TRBJ2-3; abundance: many
CDR3nt: TGCAGTGCTACCGAACAGGGTCATGAGCAGTTCTTC; CDR3aa: CSATEQGHEQFF; v_gene: TRBV20-1; d_gene: NA; j_gene: TRBJ2-1; abundance: few
CDR3nt: TGTGCCAGCAGTTGGACTGTCGGAGAGACCCAGTACTTC; CDR3aa: CASSWTVGETQYF; v_gene: TRBV12-3/TRBV12-4; d_gene: NA; j_gene: TRBJ2-5; abundance: NA
CDR3nt: TGTGCCAGCAGCTTAAGCGGGGGCTTTCCCGGGGAGCTGTTTTTT; CDR3aa: CASSLSGGFPGELFF; v_gene: TRBV7-7; d_gene: TRBD2; j_gene: TRBJ2-2; abundance: NA
CDR3nt: TGTGCCAGCAGCCAAGATCAGGGTAGGGAAGCTTTCTTT; CDR3aa: CASSQDQGREAFF; v_gene: TRBV3-1; d_gene: NA; j_gene: TRBJ1-1; abundance: many